The rows below give T cell receptor beta chains drawn from one sample of a study of T cells in Graves' hyperthyroidism and ophthalmopathy. TCRdb redid the calling of the multiplex PCR reads with MiXCR, one entry per CDR3 protein. This table has around 500,000 distinct CDR3 sequences, about 15% appearing once. The specimen was blood. These receptors were obtained from a woman aged 18 to 35 with Graves' hyperthyroidism. Both conserved end residues are part of each CDR3. D genes are given only for firm matches. Some rows have no size entry. The others give once, few or many, or a class for an expanded clone.

j_call: TRBJ1-1; d_call: TRBD1; clone_size: many; v_call: TRBV18; cdr3_nt: TGTGCCAGCTCACCACCGACAGGGGCTGGTTTTTGGAACACTGAAGCTTTCTTT; cdr3_aa: CASSPPTGAGFWNTEAFF
j_call: TRBJ2-1; d_call: -; clone_size: many; v_call: TRBV7-8; cdr3_nt: TGTGCCAGCAGCTTGGGTAGCATCCCAGGGAATGAGCAGTTCTTC; cdr3_aa: CASSLGSIPGNEQFF
j_call: TRBJ1-1; d_call: -; clone_size: many; v_call: TRBV20-1; cdr3_nt: TGCAGTGCCTTACAGGGTTTTGGAGCTTTCTTT; cdr3_aa: CSALQGFGAFF
j_call: TRBJ2-1; d_call: TRBD1; clone_size: -; v_call: TRBV5-1; cdr3_nt: TGCGCCAGCAGCTTGTCGGGACAGCTAGATGAGCAGTTCTTC; cdr3_aa: CASSLSGQLDEQFF
j_call: TRBJ1-1; d_call: -; clone_size: -; v_call: TRBV19; cdr3_nt: TGTGCCAGTAGTATTCCTAACGGTGGGACTGAAGCTTTCTTT; cdr3_aa: CASSIPNGGTEAFF
j_call: TRBJ2-2; d_call: -; clone_size: few; v_call: TRBV24-1; cdr3_nt: TGTGCCACCAGTGACGGTCCCGGGGACACCGGGGAGCTGTTTTTT; cdr3_aa: CATSDGPGDTGELFF
j_call: TRBJ2-2; d_call: TRBD1; clone_size: -; v_call: TRBV6-2/TRBV6-3; cdr3_nt: TGTGCCAGCAGCAGGACAGGGAAGGCCGGGGAGCTGTTTTTT; cdr3_aa: CASSRTGKAGELFF
j_call: TRBJ1-1; d_call: -; clone_size: many; v_call: TRBV11-3; cdr3_nt: TGTGCCAGCAGCTCAACAGGGTACACTGAAGCTTTCTTT; cdr3_aa: CASSSTGYTEAFF
j_call: TRBJ2-3; d_call: TRBD1; clone_size: many; v_call: TRBV24-1; cdr3_nt: TGTGCCACCAGTGACCGAACGGATAGGGACAGGGCCTATCGCACAGATACGCAGTATTTT; cdr3_aa: CATSDRTDRDRAYRTDTQYF
j_call: TRBJ2-2; d_call: TRBD2; clone_size: -; v_call: TRBV12-3/TRBV12-4; cdr3_nt: TGTGCCAGCAACACCGGGACTAGTCACACCGGGGAGCTGTTTTTT; cdr3_aa: CASNTGTSHTGELFF
j_call: TRBJ1-4; d_call: -; clone_size: many; v_call: TRBV6-5; cdr3_nt: TGTGCCAGCAGTTACTCGTCGACAGTCTTTAATGAAAAACTGTTTTTT; cdr3_aa: CASSYSSTVFNEKLFF
j_call: TRBJ2-1; d_call: TRBD2; clone_size: few; v_call: TRBV12-5; cdr3_nt: TGTGCTAGTGGCCCCCTAGGGACTAGCCAGTTCTTC; cdr3_aa: CASGPLGTSQFF
j_call: TRBJ1-5; d_call: TRBD1; clone_size: many; v_call: TRBV5-1; cdr3_nt: TGCGCCAGCAGCTTGGCTCCGTCCGGGACAGGGTCGTATAGCAATCAGCCCCAGCATTTT; cdr3_aa: CASSLAPSGTGSYSNQPQHF
j_call: TRBJ2-5; d_call: -; clone_size: few; v_call: TRBV14; cdr3_nt: TGTGCCAGCAGCCAAGTTCGGTCGGAGACCCAGTACTTC; cdr3_aa: CASSQVRSETQYF
j_call: TRBJ1-4; d_call: -; clone_size: -; v_call: TRBV27; cdr3_nt: TGTGCCAGCAGTTTAAGGCACCTGAGTAATGAAAAACTGTTTTTT; cdr3_aa: CASSLRHLSNEKLFF
j_call: TRBJ2-4; d_call: -; clone_size: -; v_call: TRBV29-1; cdr3_nt: TGCAGCGTCGCCCAGGGACTTGACCCCCCAAACATTCAGTACTTC; cdr3_aa: CSVAQGLDPPNIQYF
j_call: TRBJ2-4; d_call: -; clone_size: -; v_call: TRBV19; cdr3_nt: TGTGCCAGTAGCGCGCCTGCGGGACTTAAAAACATTCAGTACTTC; cdr3_aa: CASSAPAGLKNIQYF
j_call: TRBJ1-2; d_call: TRBD1; clone_size: few; v_call: TRBV9; cdr3_nt: TGTGCCAGCAGCGTAACAGGGGCTAACTATGGCTACACCTTC; cdr3_aa: CASSVTGANYGYTF
j_call: TRBJ2-1; d_call: TRBD2; clone_size: many; v_call: TRBV7-3; cdr3_nt: TGTGCCAGCGGGTCTACTAGCGGGATTTACAATGAGCAGTTCTTC; cdr3_aa: CASGSTSGIYNEQFF
j_call: TRBJ1-1; d_call: -; clone_size: many; v_call: TRBV7-8; cdr3_nt: TGTGCCAGCAGCCCTAGGACAGCCACTATGAACACTGAAGCTTTCTTT; cdr3_aa: CASSPRTATMNTEAFF
j_call: TRBJ2-7; d_call: -; clone_size: many; v_call: TRBV6-2/TRBV6-3; cdr3_nt: TGTGCCAGCGCGGTTATCACCTACGAGCAGTACTTC; cdr3_aa: CASAVITYEQYF
j_call: TRBJ2-1; d_call: -; clone_size: many; v_call: TRBV3-1; cdr3_nt: TGTGCCAGCAGCCAAGATCGAACATTGGAGCAGTTCTTC; cdr3_aa: CASSQDRTLEQFF
j_call: TRBJ2-1; d_call: TRBD2; clone_size: many; v_call: TRBV20-1; cdr3_nt: TGCAGTGCGCATCTAGCGGGGCCTTACAATGAGCAGTTCTTC; cdr3_aa: CSAHLAGPYNEQFF
j_call: TRBJ2-3; d_call: TRBD1; clone_size: -; v_call: TRBV11-3; cdr3_nt: TGTGCCAGCAGACGAAACAGGGGCAGGGATACGCAGTATTTT; cdr3_aa: CASRRNRGRDTQYF
j_call: TRBJ2-1; d_call: -; clone_size: many; v_call: TRBV28; cdr3_nt: TGTGCCAGCAGGAGCAGCCTAATTAACTCCGAGCAGTTCTTC; cdr3_aa: CASRSSLINSEQFF
j_call: TRBJ1-6; d_call: TRBD1; clone_size: many; v_call: TRBV5-1; cdr3_nt: TGCGCCAGCAGCGAGGGACAGGGAGAATCACCCCTCCACTTT; cdr3_aa: CASSEGQGESPLHF
j_call: TRBJ1-2; d_call: -; clone_size: few; v_call: TRBV7-9; cdr3_nt: TGTGCCAGCAGCCGTGGTGGGGGAGAGGGCTATGGCTACACCTTC; cdr3_aa: CASSRGGGEGYGYTF
j_call: TRBJ2-1; d_call: TRBD2; clone_size: many; v_call: TRBV29-1; cdr3_nt: TGCAGCGTGGGCACTAGCGGGAGTTTCTACAATGAGCAGTTCTTC; cdr3_aa: CSVGTSGSFYNEQFF
j_call: TRBJ2-1; d_call: -; clone_size: many; v_call: TRBV3-1; cdr3_nt: TGTGCCAGCAGCCCAGGACTGTCAGGAACCTACAATGAGCAGTTCTTC; cdr3_aa: CASSPGLSGTYNEQFF
j_call: TRBJ2-5; d_call: -; clone_size: many; v_call: TRBV12-3/TRBV12-4; cdr3_nt: TGTGCCAGCACCCCAGGGGGGTACCAAGAGACCCAGTACTTC; cdr3_aa: CASTPGGYQETQYF
j_call: TRBJ1-2; d_call: -; clone_size: few; v_call: TRBV24-1; cdr3_nt: TGTGCCACCAGTGACCGGCACAGCAACTATGGCTACACCTTC; cdr3_aa: CATSDRHSNYGYTF
j_call: TRBJ2-2; d_call: -; clone_size: many; v_call: TRBV12-3/TRBV12-4; cdr3_nt: TGTGCCAGCAGTTTTTCCTCGAACACCGGGGAGCTGTTTTTT; cdr3_aa: CASSFSSNTGELFF
j_call: TRBJ2-2; d_call: -; clone_size: -; v_call: TRBV19; cdr3_nt: TGTGCCAGTACGGCCAGGGGATCCGGGGAGCTGTTTTTT; cdr3_aa: CASTARGSGELFF
j_call: TRBJ2-5; d_call: -; clone_size: many; v_call: TRBV20-1; cdr3_nt: TGCAGTGCTAGAGATGGGCAAGAGACCCAGTACTTC; cdr3_aa: CSARDGQETQYF
j_call: TRBJ2-5; d_call: -; clone_size: -; v_call: TRBV15; cdr3_nt: TGTGCCACCAGCAGACCTTACATATTAGAGACCCAGTACTTC; cdr3_aa: CATSRPYILETQYF
j_call: TRBJ1-4; d_call: -; clone_size: -; v_call: TRBV27; cdr3_nt: TGTGCCAGCAGTGACTACAGGGAAACTAATGAAAATCTGTTTTTT; cdr3_aa: CASSDYRETNENLFF
j_call: TRBJ1-5; d_call: TRBD1; clone_size: many; v_call: TRBV5-1; cdr3_nt: TGCGCCAGCAGGCCCGACAGGGGATGGCCCCAGCATTTT; cdr3_aa: CASRPDRGWPQHF
j_call: TRBJ2-2; d_call: TRBD2; clone_size: -; v_call: TRBV5-8; cdr3_nt: TGTGCCAGCAGCTTCTGGACTAGCGGCACCGGGGAGCTGTTTTTT; cdr3_aa: CASSFWTSGTGELFF
j_call: TRBJ2-2; d_call: TRBD2; clone_size: few; v_call: TRBV11-3; cdr3_nt: TGTGCCAGCAGCCCCGGGACTAGCGTTAGCCGGGAGCTGTTTTTT; cdr3_aa: CASSPGTSVSRELFF
j_call: TRBJ2-4; d_call: -; clone_size: -; v_call: TRBV6-1; cdr3_nt: TGTGCCAGCAGCCGCCGGGGTACCAAAAACATTCAGTACTTC; cdr3_aa: CASSRRGTKNIQYF
j_call: TRBJ1-2; d_call: -; clone_size: -; v_call: TRBV29-1; cdr3_nt: TGCAGCGTTGCAGGCCAAACCCTCGACTATGGCTACACCTTC; cdr3_aa: CSVAGQTLDYGYTF
j_call: TRBJ2-2; d_call: -; clone_size: -; v_call: TRBV24-1; cdr3_nt: TGTGCCACCAGTGATTTGACCGGGGAGCTGTTTTTT; cdr3_aa: CATSDLTGELFF
j_call: TRBJ1-1; d_call: -; clone_size: few; v_call: TRBV10-1; cdr3_nt: TGCGCCAGCATCCCGAGGAAGAACACTGAAGCTTTCTTT; cdr3_aa: CASIPRKNTEAFF
j_call: TRBJ1-1; d_call: -; clone_size: -; v_call: TRBV7-8; cdr3_nt: TGTGCCAGCGGTTTCCCTCTACACCTCTCGAACACTGAAGCTTTCTTT; cdr3_aa: CASGFPLHLSNTEAFF
j_call: TRBJ1-5; d_call: -; clone_size: once; v_call: TRBV7-8; cdr3_nt: TGTGCCAGCAGCTTATCCGGGCAGAAGAATCAGCCCCAGCATTTT; cdr3_aa: CASSLSGQKNQPQHF